This T cell receptor beta chain was documented in a study of shared clonotypes between healthy human individuals. This table comes from immunoSEQ multiplex PCR, and its TCRdb copy is limited to in-frame clones, with some not included. The sample has 850,000 to 1,100,000 clones, roughly 80% seen once. Germline trimming cut 3 bases from V and 2 bases from J; bases unmatched to any gene: 12. Germline V CDR1 and CDR2: SGHRS, YFSETQ. The CDR3 covers 18 residues. The V call is TRBV5-1, the J call TRBJ2-1, with 9 bases fitting TRBD1. Sequencing was done on a sample of memory CD4+ T cells from PBMCs. Documented subset: CD45RA-negative fraction. The receptor's source is a man aged 18 to 29 in good health. Some clones in this sample may be carry-over from other donors' samples. CDR3 nucleotide sequence: TGCGCCAGCAGCTGGACTCCTCCGGGACAGGGCACCTACAATGAGCAGTTCTTC. This codes for CASSWTPPGQGTYNEQFF. The entire variable domain, with the rest obtained from reference TRBV5-1 and TRBJ2-1, is as follows: KAGVTQTPRYLIKTRGQQVTLSCSPISGHRSVSWYQQTPGQGLQFLFEYFSETQRNKGNFPGRFSGRQFSNSRSEMNVSTLELGDSALYLCASSWTPPGQGTYNEQFFGPGTRLTVL.